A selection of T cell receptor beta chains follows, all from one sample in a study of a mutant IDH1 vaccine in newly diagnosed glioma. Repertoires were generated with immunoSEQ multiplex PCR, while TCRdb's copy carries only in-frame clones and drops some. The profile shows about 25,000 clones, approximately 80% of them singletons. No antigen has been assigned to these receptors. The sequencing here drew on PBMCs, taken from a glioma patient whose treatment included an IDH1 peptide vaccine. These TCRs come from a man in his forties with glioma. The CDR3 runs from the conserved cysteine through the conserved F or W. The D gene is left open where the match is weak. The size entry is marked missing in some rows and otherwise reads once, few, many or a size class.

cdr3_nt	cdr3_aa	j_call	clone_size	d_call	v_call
TGTGCCAGCAGCTATTGGGGGGAAGCCCAGCATTTT	CASSYWGEAQHF	TRBJ1-5	-	-	TRBV6-1
TGTGCCAGCAGGGTGCGGAGGAACACCGGGGAGCTGTTTTTT	CASRVRRNTGELFF	TRBJ2-2	-	-	TRBV2
TGTGCCAGCAGCCTCTCAGGGGCCTCTGGGGCCAACGTCCTGACTTTC	CASSLSGASGANVLTF	TRBJ2-6	-	-	TRBV11-2
TGTGCCAGCAGGGTAGCGGGCTCGAAGGAGCAGTACTTC	CASRVAGSKEQYF	TRBJ2-7	-	TRBD2	TRBV6-1
TGTGCCAGCAGCTTAACGGGACGCCCCAATTCACCCCTCCACTTT	CASSLTGRPNSPLHF	TRBJ1-6	-	-	TRBV7-6
TGTGCCAGCAGCCGGGACAGGGGTGGCACTGAAGCTTTCTTT	CASSRDRGGTEAFF	TRBJ1-1	-	TRBD1	TRBV7-2
TGCGCCAGCAGTGGGGCCTTCGGGGAGCTGTTTTTT	CASSGAFGELFF	TRBJ2-2	few	-	TRBV10-2
TGTGCCAGCAGCGTATTGGACAGCAGAAATGAAAAACTGTTTTTT	CASSVLDSRNEKLFF	TRBJ1-4	-	-	TRBV9
TGCGCCAGCAGTGAGAGCCCGGGATTGAACACTGAAGCTTTCTTT	CASSESPGLNTEAFF	TRBJ1-1	few	-	TRBV10-2
TGTGCCAGCAGCTGGGGGACGAACACTGAAGCTTTCTTT	CASSWGTNTEAFF	TRBJ1-1	-	-	TRBV11-3
TGTGCCAGTAGTATCGGGACAGGGACTATCTCCTACGAGCAGTACTTC	CASSIGTGTISYEQYF	TRBJ2-7	-	TRBD1	TRBV19
TGTGCCATCGGAGGGGGCCTCCAGCCCCAGCATTTT	CAIGGGLQPQHF	TRBJ1-5	-	TRBD1	TRBV28
TGTGCCAGCAGCTCCAGGGGACCAACTGAAGCTTTCTTT	CASSSRGPTEAFF	TRBJ1-1	-	-	TRBV7-9
TGTGCCAGCAGTTACCAGGGAAACACCGGGGAGCTGTTTTTT	CASSYQGNTGELFF	TRBJ2-2	-	-	TRBV27
TGTGCCAGCAGCCAGGACATATCTGTAACTAATGAAAAACTGTTTTTT	CASSQDISVTNEKLFF	TRBJ1-4	-	-	TRBV5-4
TGTGCCAGCAGCTTAGTTACTAGCGGGAGAGTTTTTGAGCAGTTCTTC	CASSLVTSGRVFEQFF	TRBJ2-1	-	TRBD2	TRBV11-3
TGTGCCAGCAGCATATTGGGACAGGGAGACACAGATACGCAGTATTTT	CASSILGQGDTDTQYF	TRBJ2-3	once	TRBD1	TRBV7-9
TGTGCCAGTAGTATAGCACTAGCGGACTACAATGAGCAGTTCTTC	CASSIALADYNEQFF	TRBJ2-1	-	TRBD2	TRBV19
TGTGCCAGCAGCCCGGTTTCTGTTGGCGATGAGCAGTTCTTC	CASSPVSVGDEQFF	TRBJ2-1	-	-	TRBV7-2
TGTGCCAGCAGTGTGGGACTAGCTTCCGGGGAGCTGTTTTTT	CASSVGLASGELFF	TRBJ2-2	-	TRBD2	TRBV25-1
TGTGCCAGCAGCTTAGACGGCGGGGCCTTGGGGACCCAGTACTTC	CASSLDGGALGTQYF	TRBJ2-5	-	-	TRBV7-7
TGTGCCAGCAGCTTAGTCGTAGTTACGCAGTATTTT	CASSLVVVTQYF	TRBJ2-3	-	-	TRBV7-2